These T cell receptor beta chains were read from a single sample in a study of blood T cells in healthy people across ages. TCRdb called the 5' RACE reads again in MiXCR, with one record for every CDR3 protein. In the table there are fewer than 1 million distinct CDR3 sequences, 40% to 50% of which are singletons. Sequenced material: blood. The source of these receptors is a man in his sixties in good health. The CDR3 runs from the conserved cysteine through the conserved F or W. The D gene is left open where the match is weak. Expanded clones are given a class, and other clones once, few, many or no size at all.

>TRBV3-1|.|.|TRBJ1-2
CASSPGASHGYNF
TGTGCCAGCAGTCCGGGAGCATCCCATGGCTACAACTTC
>TRBV3-1|.|.|TRBJ1-2
CASSLTGTENYGYTF
TGTGCCAGCAGCTTGACCGGGACGGAGAACTATGGCTACACCTTC
>TRBV10-2|.|once|TRBJ1-6
CASSEGYRSPLHF
TGCGCCAGCAGTGAGGGGTATAGATCACCCCTCCACTTT
>TRBV5-1|.|few|TRBJ2-1
CASSSIGFEQFF
TGCGCCAGCAGCTCGATCGGGTTTGAGCAGTTCTTC
>TRBV5-1|TRBD1|.|TRBJ2-3
CASSMGQGRTDTQYF
TGCGCCAGCAGTATGGGACAGGGACGCACAGATACGCAGTATTTT
>TRBV4-3|.|.|TRBJ1-2
CASSQGPDYGYTF
TGCGCCAGCAGCCAGGGGCCCGACTATGGCTACACCTTC
>TRBV5-3|.|.|TRBJ2-5
CARSSDRPQETQYF
TGTGCCAGAAGCTCCGATCGGCCTCAAGAGACCCAGTACTTC
>TRBV12-3/TRBV12-4|TRBD1|.|TRBJ1-6
CASSQHRGSNSPLHF
TGTGCCAGCAGCCAGCACAGGGGTAGTAATTCACCCCTCCACTTT
>TRBV12-5|.|.|TRBJ2-7
CASGLAGRGFDEQYF
TGTGCTAGTGGTTTGGCTGGCAGGGGATTCGACGAGCAGTACTTC
>TRBV5-1|.|.|TRBJ2-5
CASSYGIPRQETQYF
TGCGCCAGCAGCTACGGGATACCCCGCCAAGAGACCCAGTACTTC
>TRBV6-6|TRBD1|.|TRBJ1-2
CASRRDRNNYGYTF
TGTGCCAGCAGGAGGGACAGAAACAACTATGGCTACACCTTC
>TRBV28|.|few|TRBJ2-3
CASSSPPVRTDTQYF
TGTGCCAGCAGTAGCCCCCCCGTCCGCACAGATACGCAGTATTTT
>TRBV7-2|.|few|TRBJ2-3
CASSPRLGVAQYF
TGTGCCAGCAGCCCTAGACTTGGGGTCGCGCAGTATTTT
>TRBV10-3|TRBD1|.|TRBJ1-2
CASRGAPGGYTF
TGTGCCTCCAGGGGGGCTCCAGGTGGCTACACCTTC
>TRBV20-1|TRBD1|.|TRBJ1-1
CGARDPGAGGYTEAFF
TGCGGTGCTAGAGATCCGGGGGCAGGGGGGTACACTGAAGCTTTCTTT
>TRBV6-2/TRBV6-3|.|.|TRBJ1-5
CASSYTQGNQPQHF
TGTGCCAGCAGTTACACGCAGGGCAATCAGCCCCAGCATTTT
>TRBV12-3/TRBV12-4|.|few|TRBJ2-3
CASTEQDFTDTQYF
TGTGCCAGCACCGAACAGGACTTCACAGATACGCAGTATTTT
>TRBV3-1|.|many|TRBJ2-1
CASSSLDEQFF
TGTGCCAGCAGCTCCCTCGATGAGCAGTTCTTC
>TRBV27|TRBD2|.|TRBJ2-7
CASLRTSGGYEQYF
TGTGCCAGCCTTAGGACTAGCGGGGGCTACGAGCAGTACTTC
>TRBV20-1|.|.|TRBJ1-1
CSARDRARSEAFF
TGCAGTGCTAGAGACCGGGCTCGGTCCGAAGCTTTCTTT
>TRBV20-1|TRBD2|few|TRBJ2-3
CSASSSTSVRTDTQYF
TGCAGTGCTAGCTCCTCGACTAGCGTTAGGACAGATACGCAGTATTTT
>TRBV6-6|TRBD1|.|TRBJ2-7
CASSYSTGTGGYEQYF
TGTGCCAGCAGTTACTCGACCGGGACAGGGGGGTACGAGCAGTACTTC
>TRBV4-3|.|few|TRBJ2-3
CASSPKRGGTDTQYF
TGCGCCAGCAGCCCAAAGAGGGGGGGCACAGATACGCAGTATTTT
>TRBV7-2|.|.|TRBJ2-7
CATRHGLSPYNEQYF
TGTGCCACCAGACACGGACTATCCCCCTACAATGAGCAGTACTTC
>TRBV28|.|.|TRBJ1-6
CASRVGQNSPLHF
TGTGCCAGCAGGGTGGGCCAGAATTCACCCCTCCACTTT
>TRBV6-5|.|.|TRBJ1-2
CASSQGGGVNYGYTF
TGTGCCAGCAGCCAAGGGGGGGGCGTTAACTATGGCTACACCTTC
>TRBV7-3|.|.|TRBJ2-3
CASSPRGRATDTQYF
TGTGCCAGCAGCCCGAGAGGTAGAGCCACAGATACGCAGTATTTT
>TRBV7-2|.|few|TRBJ2-7
CASSLIRGSSYEQYF
TGTGCCAGCAGCTTAATCCGGGGATCCTCTTACGAGCAGTACTTC
>TRBV20-1|TRBD2|.|TRBJ2-7
CSASVTSGSYEQYF
TGCAGTGCTAGCGTGACTAGCGGATCCTACGAGCAGTACTTC
>TRBV5-1|.|.|TRBJ2-6
CASADRGYNSGANVLTF
TGCGCCAGCGCCGACCGGGGGTACAACTCTGGGGCCAACGTCCTGACTTTC
>TRBV6-1|TRBD1|few|TRBJ2-5
CASSPRSLAGGVETQYF
TGTGCCAGCAGCCCTAGAAGCCTGGCAGGGGGCGTAGAGACCCAGTACTTC
>TRBV20-1|.|.|TRBJ2-5
CSATNEVPHEQYF
TGCAGTGCTACGAATGAGGTCCCTCATGAGCAGTACTTC
>TRBV7-2|.|few|TRBJ2-1
CASSGVSYNEQFF
TGTGCCAGCAGCGGGGTCTCCTACAATGAGCAGTTCTTC
>TRBV5-6|TRBD2|.|TRBJ2-1
CASMGGLRGRFEQFF
TGTGCCAGCATGGGAGGCTTGCGGGGGAGGTTTGAGCAGTTCTTC
>TRBV29-1|.|few|TRBJ1-2
CSVEWADYGYTF
TGCAGCGTTGAGTGGGCCGACTATGGCTACACCTTC
>TRBV5-1|.|.|TRBJ2-2
CASSFLQGGVTGELFF
TGCGCCAGCAGCTTCCTACAGGGCGGTGTGACCGGGGAGCTGTTTTTT
>TRBV4-3|.|.|TRBJ2-5
CASSLNTDAWGTQETQYF
TGCGCCAGCAGCCTCAACACAGACGCTTGGGGGACTCAAGAGACCCAGTACTTC
>TRBV20-1|TRBD2|.|TRBJ2-7
CSASRLAATYEQYF
TGCAGTGCTAGTAGGCTAGCGGCAACCTACGAGCAGTACTTC
>TRBV11-2|.|.|TRBJ1-4
CASSLGDIREKLFF
TGTGCCAGCAGCTTGGGGGACATCCGTGAAAAACTGTTTTTT
>TRBV18|.|many|TRBJ2-5
CASSLGGSETQYF
TGTGCCAGCTCTTTAGGGGGATCGGAGACCCAGTACTTC
>TRBV4-1|.|many|TRBJ2-1
CASSQGSVGNNEQFF
TGCGCCAGCAGCCAAGGATCGGTCGGAAACAATGAGCAGTTCTTC
>TRBV4-1|.|many|TRBJ2-5
CASSQDGTGSQETQYF
TGCGCCAGCAGCCAAGATGGGACCGGGAGTCAAGAGACCCAGTACTTC
>TRBV4-1|TRBD1|.|TRBJ2-7
CASSHTPGQNSYEQYF
TGCGCCAGCAGCCATACACCGGGACAGAACTCCTACGAGCAGTACTTC
>TRBV2|.|few|TRBJ2-7
CASSARRTSYEQYF
TGTGCCAGCAGTGCACGCCGGACCTCCTACGAGCAGTACTTC
>TRBV11-2|TRBD1|.|TRBJ2-3
CASSFRTGSADAQYF
TGTGCCAGCAGCTTCCGGACAGGGTCAGCAGATGCGCAGTATTTT
>TRBV15|.|few|TRBJ2-4
CATSRETANIQYF
TGTGCCACCAGCAGAGAGACAGCAAACATTCAGTACTTC
>TRBV11-2|.|.|TRBJ2-7
CASSLDRSGNEQYF
TGTGCCAGCAGCTTAGATAGGTCAGGCAACGAGCAGTACTTC
>TRBV5-1|TRBD2|few|TRBJ2-1
CASSVPTSGGPEQFF
TGCGCCAGCAGCGTCCCGACTAGCGGGGGACCCGAGCAGTTCTTC
>TRBV4-3|TRBD1|.|TRBJ2-5
CASSQEPGQGVSTQYF
TGCGCCAGCAGCCAGGAACCGGGACAGGGGGTATCGACCCAGTACTTC
>TRBV5-1|.|few|TRBJ2-6
CASSLGQPPGANVLTF
TGCGCCAGCAGCTTGGGACAGCCCCCTGGGGCCAACGTCCTGACTTTC
>TRBV29-1|TRBD2|many|TRBJ2-7
CSVVSGGYEQYF
TGCAGCGTTGTTAGCGGGGGTTACGAGCAGTACTTC
>TRBV12-3/TRBV12-4|.|.|TRBJ1-5
CASRWDTVSNQPQHF
TGTGCCAGCAGATGGGACACCGTTAGCAATCAGCCCCAGCATTTT